This TCR beta chain is drawn from a study of vaccination and CD4 T cells after COVID-19. As for the study in general: Post-COVID draws followed diagnosis by a median around 100 days (range 35 to 161).

Oncomine TCR Beta short-read sequencing was applied to DNA from cultured CD4+ T cells. One entry per CDR3 protein results from TCRdb running MiXCR on the PCR reads. The table lists roughly 10,000 distinct CDR3 sequences, approximately 41% of them singletons. This clonotype was counted between two and nine times. Its antigen remains unidentified. Notes on the study in general: Researchers looked at relatively few convalescent patients and had no early post-infection timepoints.

The germline V gene has CDR1 MNHNS and CDR2 SASEGT. This CDR3 is 13 amino acids long. The V end was cut by 1 base, the J end by 6 bases, with 7 bases between. Sample treatment: approximately 9-day PBMC culture with coronavirus spike peptide pools or control peptides (ViraFEST assay). The chain combines TRBV6-1 with TRBJ2-1, with D uncertain. Material: CD4+ T cells from blood, cultured in vitro. The receptor's source is a human donor who had recovered from COVID-19. Written as DNA, the CDR3 is TGTGCCAGCAGTGAAGTCAGGTCCAATGAGCAGTTCTTC. It is translated as CASSEVRSNEQFF.